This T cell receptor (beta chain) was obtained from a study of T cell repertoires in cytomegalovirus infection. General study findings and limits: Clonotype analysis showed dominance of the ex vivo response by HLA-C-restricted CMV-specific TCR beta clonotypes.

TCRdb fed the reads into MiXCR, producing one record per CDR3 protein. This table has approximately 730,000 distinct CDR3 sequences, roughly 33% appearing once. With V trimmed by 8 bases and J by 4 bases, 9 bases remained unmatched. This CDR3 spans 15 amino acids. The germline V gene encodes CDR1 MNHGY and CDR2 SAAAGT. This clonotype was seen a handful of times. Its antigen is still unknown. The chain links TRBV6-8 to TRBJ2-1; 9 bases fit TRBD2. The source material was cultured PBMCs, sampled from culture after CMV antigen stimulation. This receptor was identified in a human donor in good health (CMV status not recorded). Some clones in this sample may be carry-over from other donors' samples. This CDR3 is CASREAGGLYNEQFF. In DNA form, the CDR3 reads TGTGCCAGCCGGGAGGCGGGGGGGCTGTACAATGAGCAGTTCTTC.